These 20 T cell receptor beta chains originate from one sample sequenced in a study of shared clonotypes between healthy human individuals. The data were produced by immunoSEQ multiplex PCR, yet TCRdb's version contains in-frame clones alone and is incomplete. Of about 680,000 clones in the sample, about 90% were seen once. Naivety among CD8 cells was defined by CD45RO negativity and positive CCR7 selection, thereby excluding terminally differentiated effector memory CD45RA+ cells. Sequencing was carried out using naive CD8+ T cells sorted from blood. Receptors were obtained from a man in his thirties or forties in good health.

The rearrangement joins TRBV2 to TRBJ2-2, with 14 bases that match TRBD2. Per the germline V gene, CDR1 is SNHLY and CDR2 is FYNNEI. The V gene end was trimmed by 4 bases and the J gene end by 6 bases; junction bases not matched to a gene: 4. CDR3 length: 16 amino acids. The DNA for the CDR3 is TGTGCCAGCAGTGGACTAGCGGGAGGGCCCGCCGGGGAGCTGTTTTTT. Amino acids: CASSGLAGGPAGELFF.

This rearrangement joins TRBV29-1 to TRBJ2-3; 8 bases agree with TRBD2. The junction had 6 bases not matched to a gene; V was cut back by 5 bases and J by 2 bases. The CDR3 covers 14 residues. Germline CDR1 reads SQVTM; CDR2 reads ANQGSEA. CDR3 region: CSVKHGGATDTQYF. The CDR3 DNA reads TGCAGCGTTAAACACGGGGGGGCCACAGATACGCAGTATTTT.

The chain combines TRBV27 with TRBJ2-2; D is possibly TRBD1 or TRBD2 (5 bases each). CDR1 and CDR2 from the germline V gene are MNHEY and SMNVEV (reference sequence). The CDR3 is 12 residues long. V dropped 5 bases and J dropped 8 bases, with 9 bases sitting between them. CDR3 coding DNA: TGTGCCAGCAGTGGGGACGGAGGGGAGCTGTTTTTT. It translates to CASSGDGGELFF.

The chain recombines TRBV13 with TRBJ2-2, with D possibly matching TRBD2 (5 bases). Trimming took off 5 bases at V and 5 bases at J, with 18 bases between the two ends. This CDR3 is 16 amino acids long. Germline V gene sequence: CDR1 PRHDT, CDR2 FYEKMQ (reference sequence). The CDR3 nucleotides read TGTGCCAGCAGCCTGGATACCACAAGCGGAACCGGGGAGCTGTTTTTT. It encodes CASSLDTTSGTGELFF.

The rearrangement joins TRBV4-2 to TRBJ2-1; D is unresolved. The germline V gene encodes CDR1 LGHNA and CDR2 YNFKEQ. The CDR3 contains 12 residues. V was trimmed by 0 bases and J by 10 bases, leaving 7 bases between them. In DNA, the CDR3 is TGTGCCAGCAGCCAAGATTCCGGCGAGCAGTTCTTC. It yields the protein CASSQDSGEQFF.

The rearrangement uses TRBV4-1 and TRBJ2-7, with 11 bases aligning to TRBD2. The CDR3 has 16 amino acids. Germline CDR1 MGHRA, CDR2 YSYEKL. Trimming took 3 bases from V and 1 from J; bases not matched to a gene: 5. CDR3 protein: CASSHALAGGSYEQYF. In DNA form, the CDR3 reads TGCGCCAGCAGCCATGCTCTAGCGGGAGGATCCTACGAGCAGTACTTC.

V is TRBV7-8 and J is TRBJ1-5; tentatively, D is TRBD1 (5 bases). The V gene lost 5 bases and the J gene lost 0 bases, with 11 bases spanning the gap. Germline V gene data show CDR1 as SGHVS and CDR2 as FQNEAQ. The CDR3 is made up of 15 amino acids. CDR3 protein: CASSKGRDSNQPQHF. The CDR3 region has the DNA TGTGCCAGCAGCAAGGGACGGGATAGCAATCAGCCCCAGCATTTT.

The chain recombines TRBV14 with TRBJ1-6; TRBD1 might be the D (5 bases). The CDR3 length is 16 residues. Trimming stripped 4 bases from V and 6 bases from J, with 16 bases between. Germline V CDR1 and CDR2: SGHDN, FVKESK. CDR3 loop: CASSLARGWSNSPLHF. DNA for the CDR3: TGTGCCAGCAGCCTGGCTCGGGGGTGGTCTAATTCACCCCTCCACTTT. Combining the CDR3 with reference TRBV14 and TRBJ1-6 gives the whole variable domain EAGVTQFPSHSVIEKGQTVTLRCDPISGHDNLYWYRRVMGKEIKFLLHFVKESKQDESGMPNNRFLAERTGGTYSTLKVQPAELEDSGVYFCASSLARGWSNSPLHFGNGTRLTVT.

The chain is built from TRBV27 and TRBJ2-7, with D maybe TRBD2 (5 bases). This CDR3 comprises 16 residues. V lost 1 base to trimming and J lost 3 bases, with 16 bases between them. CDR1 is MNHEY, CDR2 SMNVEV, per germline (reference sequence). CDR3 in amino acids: CASSLLSTGSVYEQYF. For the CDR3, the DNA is TGTGCCAGCAGTTTATTATCGACGGGGTCTGTCTACGAGCAGTACTTC.

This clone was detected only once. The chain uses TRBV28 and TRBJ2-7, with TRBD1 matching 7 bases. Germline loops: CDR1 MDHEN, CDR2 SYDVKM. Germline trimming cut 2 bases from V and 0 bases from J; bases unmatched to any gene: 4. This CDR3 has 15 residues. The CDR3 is CASSLRGLNSYEQYF. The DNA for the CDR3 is TGTGCCAGCAGTTTAAGGGGGCTCAACTCCTACGAGCAGTACTTC.

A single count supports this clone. Here the CDR3 reads CAWSATGLNQPQHF. CDR3 sequence (DNA): TGTGCCTGGAGTGCAACAGGACTCAATCAGCCCCAGCATTTT. The chain links TRBV30 to TRBJ1-5; D is possibly TRBD1 (5 bases). The CDR3 loop spans 14 amino acids. The germline CDR1 and CDR2 sequences are GTSNPN and SVGIG (reference sequence). V was shortened by 1 base and J by 3 bases, with 10 bases between the two germline ends.

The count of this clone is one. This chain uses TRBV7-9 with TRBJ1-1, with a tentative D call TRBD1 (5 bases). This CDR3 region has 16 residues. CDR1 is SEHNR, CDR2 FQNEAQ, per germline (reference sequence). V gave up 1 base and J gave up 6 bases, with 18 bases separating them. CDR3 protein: CASSLVGTQFDAEAFF. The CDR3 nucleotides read TGTGCCAGCAGCTTAGTGGGGACTCAATTCGACGCTGAAGCTTTCTTT.

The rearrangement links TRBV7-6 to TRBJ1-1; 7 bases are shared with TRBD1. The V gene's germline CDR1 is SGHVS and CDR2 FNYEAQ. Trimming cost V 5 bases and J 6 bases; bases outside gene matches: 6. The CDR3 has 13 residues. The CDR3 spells CASSQTGSAEAFF. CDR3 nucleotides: TGTGCCAGCAGCCAGACAGGGTCGGCTGAAGCTTTCTTT.

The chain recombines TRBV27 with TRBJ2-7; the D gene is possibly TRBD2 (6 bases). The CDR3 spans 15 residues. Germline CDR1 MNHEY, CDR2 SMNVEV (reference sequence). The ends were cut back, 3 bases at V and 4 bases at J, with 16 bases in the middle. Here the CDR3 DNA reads TGTGCCAGCAGTTTTTTAGCGGCAGGGCGGTACGAGCAGTACTTC. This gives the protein CASSFLAAGRYEQYF.

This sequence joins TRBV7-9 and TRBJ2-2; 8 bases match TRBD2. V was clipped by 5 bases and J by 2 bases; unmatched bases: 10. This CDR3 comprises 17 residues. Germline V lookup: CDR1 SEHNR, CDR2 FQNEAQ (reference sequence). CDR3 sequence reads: CASSPPGAGDNTGELFF. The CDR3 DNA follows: TGTGCCAGCAGCCCCCCAGGAGCGGGAGATAACACCGGGGAGCTGTTTTTT. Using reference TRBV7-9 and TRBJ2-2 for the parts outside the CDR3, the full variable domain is DTGVSQNPRHKITKRGQNVTFRCDPISEHNRLYWYRQTLGQGPEFLTYFQNEAQLEKSRLLSDRFSAERPKGSFSTLEIQRTEQGDSAMYLCASSPPGAGDNTGELFFGEGSRLTVL.

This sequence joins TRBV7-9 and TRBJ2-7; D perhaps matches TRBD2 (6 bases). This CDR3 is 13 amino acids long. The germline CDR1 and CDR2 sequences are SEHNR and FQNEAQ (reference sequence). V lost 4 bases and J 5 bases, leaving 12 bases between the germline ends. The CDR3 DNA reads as TGTGCCAGCAGCTCGGGACTTCCCCACGAGCAGTACTTC. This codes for CASSSGLPHEQYF. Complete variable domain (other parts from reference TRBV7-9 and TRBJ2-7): DTGVSQNPRHKITKRGQNVTFRCDPISEHNRLYWYRQTLGQGPEFLTYFQNEAQLEKSRLLSDRFSAERPKGSFSTLEIQRTEQGDSAMYLCASSSGLPHEQYFGPGTRLTVT.

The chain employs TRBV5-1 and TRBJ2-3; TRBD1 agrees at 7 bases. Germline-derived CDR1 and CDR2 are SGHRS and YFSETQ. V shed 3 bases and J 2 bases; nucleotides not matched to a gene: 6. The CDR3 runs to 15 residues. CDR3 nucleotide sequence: TGCGCCAGCAGCTATCGGGACAGACACACAGATACGCAGTATTTT. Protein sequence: CASSYRDRHTDTQYF. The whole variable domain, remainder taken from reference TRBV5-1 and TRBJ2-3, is KAGVTQTPRYLIKTRGQQVTLSCSPISGHRSVSWYQQTPGQGLQFLFEYFSETQRNKGNFPGRFSGRQFSNSRSEMNVSTLELGDSALYLCASSYRDRHTDTQYFGPGTRLTVL.

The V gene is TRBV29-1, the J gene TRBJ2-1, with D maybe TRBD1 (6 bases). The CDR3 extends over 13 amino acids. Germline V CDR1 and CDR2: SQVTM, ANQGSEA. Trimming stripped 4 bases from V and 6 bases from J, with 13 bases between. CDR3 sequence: CSVGFQQGNEQFF. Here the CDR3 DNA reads TGCAGCGTTGGGTTTCAACAGGGCAATGAGCAGTTCTTC.

The CDR3 region is CAATGENYNEQFF. CDR3 bases: TGCGCCGCGACAGGGGAGAACTACAATGAGCAGTTCTTC. The chain recombines TRBV5-1 with TRBJ2-1; 8 nucleotides align to TRBD1. Germline CDR1 reads SGHRS; CDR2 reads YFSETQ. CDR3 size: 13 residues. V shed 10 bases, J shed 3 bases, and the junction held 6 bases outside the gene matches.

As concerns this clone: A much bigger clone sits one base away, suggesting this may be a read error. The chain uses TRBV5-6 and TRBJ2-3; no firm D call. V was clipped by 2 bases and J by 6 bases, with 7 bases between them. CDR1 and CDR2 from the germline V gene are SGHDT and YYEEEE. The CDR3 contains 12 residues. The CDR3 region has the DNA TGTGCCAGCAGCTTAGGTGGGGATACGCAGTATTTT. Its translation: CASSLGGDTQYF. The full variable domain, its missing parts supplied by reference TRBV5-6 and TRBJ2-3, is DAGVTQSPTHLIKTRGQQVTLRCSPKSGHDTVSWYQQALGQGPQFIFQYYEEEERQRGNFPDRFSGHQFPNYSSELNVNALLLGDSALYLCASSLGGDTQYFGPGTRLTVL.